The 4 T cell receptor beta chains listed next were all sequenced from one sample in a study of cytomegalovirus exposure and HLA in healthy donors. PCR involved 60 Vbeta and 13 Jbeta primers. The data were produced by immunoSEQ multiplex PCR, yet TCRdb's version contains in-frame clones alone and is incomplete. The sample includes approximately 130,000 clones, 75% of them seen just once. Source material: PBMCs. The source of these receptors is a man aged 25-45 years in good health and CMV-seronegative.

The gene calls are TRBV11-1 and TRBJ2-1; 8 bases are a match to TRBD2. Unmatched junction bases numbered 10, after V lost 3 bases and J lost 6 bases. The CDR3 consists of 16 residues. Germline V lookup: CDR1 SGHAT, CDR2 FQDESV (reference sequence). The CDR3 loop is CASSFTISGGGNEQFF. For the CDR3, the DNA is TGTGCCAGCAGCTTCACGATATCGGGAGGGGGCAATGAGCAGTTCTTC.

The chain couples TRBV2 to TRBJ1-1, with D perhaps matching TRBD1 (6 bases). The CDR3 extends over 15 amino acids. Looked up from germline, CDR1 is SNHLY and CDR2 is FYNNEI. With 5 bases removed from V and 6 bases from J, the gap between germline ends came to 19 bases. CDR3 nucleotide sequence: TGTGCCAGCAGTCCCTCCATGGGGTGGACAGCTGAAGCTTTCTTT. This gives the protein CASSPSMGWTAEAFF.

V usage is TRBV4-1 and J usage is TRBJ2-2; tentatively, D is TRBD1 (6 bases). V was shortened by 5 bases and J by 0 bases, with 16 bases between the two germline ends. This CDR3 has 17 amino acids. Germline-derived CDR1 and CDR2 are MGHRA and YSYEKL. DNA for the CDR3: TGCGCCAGCAGCGGCTTGGGGGCCCGGCCGAACACCGGGGAGCTGTTTTTT. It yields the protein CASSGLGARPNTGELFF.

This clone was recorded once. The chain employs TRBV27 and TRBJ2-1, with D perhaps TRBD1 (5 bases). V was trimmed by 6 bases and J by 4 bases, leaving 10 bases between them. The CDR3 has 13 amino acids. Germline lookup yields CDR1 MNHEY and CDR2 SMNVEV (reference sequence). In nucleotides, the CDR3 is TGTGCCAGCAGCACGACAGTTTACAATGAGCAGTTCTTC. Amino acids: CASSTTVYNEQFF.